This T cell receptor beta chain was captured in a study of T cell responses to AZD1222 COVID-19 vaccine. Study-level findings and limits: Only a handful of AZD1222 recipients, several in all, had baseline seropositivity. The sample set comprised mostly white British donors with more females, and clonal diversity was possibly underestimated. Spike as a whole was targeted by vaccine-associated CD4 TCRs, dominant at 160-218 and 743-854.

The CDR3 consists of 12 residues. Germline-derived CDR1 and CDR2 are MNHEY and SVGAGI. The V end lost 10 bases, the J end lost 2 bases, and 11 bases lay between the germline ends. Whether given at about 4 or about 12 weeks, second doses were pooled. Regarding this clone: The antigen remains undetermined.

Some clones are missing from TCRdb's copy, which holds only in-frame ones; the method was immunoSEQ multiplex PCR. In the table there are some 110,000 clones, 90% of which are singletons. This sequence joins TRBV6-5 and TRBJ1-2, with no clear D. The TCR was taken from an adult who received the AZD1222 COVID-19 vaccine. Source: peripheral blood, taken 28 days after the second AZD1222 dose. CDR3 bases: TGTGCCACCAGGCACCCCAACTATGGCTACACCTTC. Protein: CATRHPNYGYTF.